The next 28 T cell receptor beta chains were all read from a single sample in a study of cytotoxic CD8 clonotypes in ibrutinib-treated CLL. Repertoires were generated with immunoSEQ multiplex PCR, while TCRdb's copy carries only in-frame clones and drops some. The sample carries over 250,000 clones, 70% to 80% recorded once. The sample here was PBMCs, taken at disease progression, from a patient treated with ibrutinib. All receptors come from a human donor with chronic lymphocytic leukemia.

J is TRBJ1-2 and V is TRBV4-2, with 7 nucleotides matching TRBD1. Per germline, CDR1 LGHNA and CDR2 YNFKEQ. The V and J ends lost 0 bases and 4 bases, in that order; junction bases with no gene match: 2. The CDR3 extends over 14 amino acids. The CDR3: CASSQERDSYGYTF. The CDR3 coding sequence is TGTGCCAGCAGCCAAGAACGGGACAGCTATGGCTACACCTTC.

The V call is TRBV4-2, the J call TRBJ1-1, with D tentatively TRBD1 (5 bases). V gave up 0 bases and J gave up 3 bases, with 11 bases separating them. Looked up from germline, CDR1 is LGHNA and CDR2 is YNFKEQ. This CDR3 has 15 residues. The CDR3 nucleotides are TGTGCCAGCAGCCAAGATCCGCGGGACCACACTGAAGCTTTCTTT. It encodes CASSQDPRDHTEAFF.

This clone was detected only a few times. CDR3 amino acids: CATSRDGRLGETQYF. The DNA of the CDR3 is TGTGCCACCAGCAGAGATGGCAGGTTGGGAGAGACCCAGTACTTC. This rearrangement joins TRBV15 to TRBJ2-5; D is uncertain. The germline V gene has CDR1 LNHNV and CDR2 YYDKDF (reference sequence). V lost 0 bases to trimming and J lost 4 bases, with 12 bases between them. The CDR3 totals 15 residues.

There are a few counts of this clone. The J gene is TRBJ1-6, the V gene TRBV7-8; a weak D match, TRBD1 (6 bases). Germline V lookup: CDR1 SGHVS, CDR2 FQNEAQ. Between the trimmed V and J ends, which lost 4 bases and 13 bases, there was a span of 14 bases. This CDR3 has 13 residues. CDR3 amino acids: CASSSLGGLPLHF. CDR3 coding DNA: TGTGCCAGCAGCTCTTTGGGGGGGCTGCCCCTCCACTTT.

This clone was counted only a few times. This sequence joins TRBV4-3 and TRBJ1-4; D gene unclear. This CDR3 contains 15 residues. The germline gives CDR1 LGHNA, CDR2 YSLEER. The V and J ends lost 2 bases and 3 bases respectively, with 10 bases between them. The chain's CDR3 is CASSQSLASNEKLFF. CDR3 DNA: TGCGCCAGCAGCCAATCACTGGCTTCTAATGAAAAACTGTTTTTT.

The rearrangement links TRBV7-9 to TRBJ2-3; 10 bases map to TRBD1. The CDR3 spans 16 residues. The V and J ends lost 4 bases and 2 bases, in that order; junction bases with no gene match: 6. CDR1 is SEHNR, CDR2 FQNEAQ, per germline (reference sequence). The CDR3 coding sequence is TGTGCCAGCAGCTCCCCCGGGACAGGGGTCACAGATACGCAGTATTTT. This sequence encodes CASSSPGTGVTDTQYF.

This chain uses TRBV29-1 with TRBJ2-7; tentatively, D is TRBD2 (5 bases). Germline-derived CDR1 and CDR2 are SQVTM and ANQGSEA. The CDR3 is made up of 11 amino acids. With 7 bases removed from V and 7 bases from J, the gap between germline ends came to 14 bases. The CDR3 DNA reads TGCAGCGGACGGGATGCCGGGGAGCAGTACTTC. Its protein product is CSGRDAGEQYF.

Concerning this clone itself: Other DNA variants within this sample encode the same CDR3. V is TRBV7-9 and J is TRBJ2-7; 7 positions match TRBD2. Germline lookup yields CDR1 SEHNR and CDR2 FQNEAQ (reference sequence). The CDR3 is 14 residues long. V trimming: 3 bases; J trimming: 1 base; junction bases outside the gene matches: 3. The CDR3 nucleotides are TGTGCCAGCAGCTTGGGGAGGGATTCCTACGAGCAGTACTTC. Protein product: CASSLGRDSYEQYF. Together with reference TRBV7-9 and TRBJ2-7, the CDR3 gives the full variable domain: DTGVSQNPRHKITKRGQNVTFRCDPISEHNRLYWYRQTLGQGPEFLTYFQNEAQLEKSRLLSDRFSAERPKGSFSTLEIQRTEQGDSAMYLCASSLGRDSYEQYFGPGTRLTVT.

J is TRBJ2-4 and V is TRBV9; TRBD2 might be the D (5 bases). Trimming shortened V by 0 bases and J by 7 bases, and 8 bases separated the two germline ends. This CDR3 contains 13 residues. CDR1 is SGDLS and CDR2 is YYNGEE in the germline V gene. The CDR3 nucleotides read TGTGCCAGCAGCGTAGTCCCGGGGAACATTCAGTACTTC. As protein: CASSVVPGNIQYF.

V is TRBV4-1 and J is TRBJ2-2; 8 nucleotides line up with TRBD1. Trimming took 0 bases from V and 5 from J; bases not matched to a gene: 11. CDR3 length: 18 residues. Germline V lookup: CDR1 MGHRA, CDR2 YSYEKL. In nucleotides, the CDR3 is TGCGCCAGCAGCCAAGAAGTCAGGGCAGGGGGCAGTACCGGGGAGCTGTTTTTT. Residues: CASSQEVRAGGSTGELFF.

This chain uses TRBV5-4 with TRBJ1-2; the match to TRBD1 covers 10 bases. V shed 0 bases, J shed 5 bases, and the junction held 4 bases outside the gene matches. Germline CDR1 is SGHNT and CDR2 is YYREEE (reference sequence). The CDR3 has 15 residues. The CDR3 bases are TGTGCCAGCAGCTTGGTTGGACAGGGGGATTATGGCTACACCTTC. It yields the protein CASSLVGQGDYGYTF.

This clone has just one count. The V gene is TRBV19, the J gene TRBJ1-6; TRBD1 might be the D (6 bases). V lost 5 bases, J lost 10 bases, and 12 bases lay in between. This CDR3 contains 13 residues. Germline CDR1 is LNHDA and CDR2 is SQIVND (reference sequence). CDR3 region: CASSVRGRSPLHF. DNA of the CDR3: TGTGCCAGTAGTGTCAGGGGAAGGTCACCCCTCCACTTT.

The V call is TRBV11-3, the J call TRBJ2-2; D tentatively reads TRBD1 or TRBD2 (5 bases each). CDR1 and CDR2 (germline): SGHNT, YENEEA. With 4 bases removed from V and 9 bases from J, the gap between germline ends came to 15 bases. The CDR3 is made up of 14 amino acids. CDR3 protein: CASSSWDGTRELFF. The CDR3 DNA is TGTGCCAGCAGCTCTTGGGACGGAACACGGGAGCTGTTTTTT.

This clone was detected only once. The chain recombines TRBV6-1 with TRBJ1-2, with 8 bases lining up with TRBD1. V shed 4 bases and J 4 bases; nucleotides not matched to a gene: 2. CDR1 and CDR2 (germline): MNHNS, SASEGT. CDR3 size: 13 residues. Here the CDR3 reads CASSVQGAYGYTF. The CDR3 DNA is TGTGCCAGCAGTGTCCAGGGGGCCTATGGCTACACCTTC.

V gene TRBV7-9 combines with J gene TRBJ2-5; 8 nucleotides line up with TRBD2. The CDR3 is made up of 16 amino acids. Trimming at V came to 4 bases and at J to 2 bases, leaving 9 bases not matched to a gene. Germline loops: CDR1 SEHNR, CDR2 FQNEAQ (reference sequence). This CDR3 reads CASSSTGSGGQETQYF. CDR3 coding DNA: TGTGCCAGCAGCTCCACCGGGTCGGGGGGGCAAGAGACCCAGTACTTC.

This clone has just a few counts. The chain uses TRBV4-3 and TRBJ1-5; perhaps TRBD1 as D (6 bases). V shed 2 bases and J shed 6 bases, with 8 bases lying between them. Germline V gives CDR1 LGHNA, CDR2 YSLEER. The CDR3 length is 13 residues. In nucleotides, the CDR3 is TGCGCCAGCAGCCAAACAGGGACTCAGCCCCAGCATTTT. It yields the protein CASSQTGTQPQHF.

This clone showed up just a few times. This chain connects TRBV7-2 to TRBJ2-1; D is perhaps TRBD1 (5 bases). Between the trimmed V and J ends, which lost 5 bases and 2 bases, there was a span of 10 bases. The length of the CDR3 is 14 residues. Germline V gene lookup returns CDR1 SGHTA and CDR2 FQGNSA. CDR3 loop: CASSQGSTYNEQFF. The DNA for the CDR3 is TGTGCCAGCAGCCAGGGCTCCACCTACAATGAGCAGTTCTTC.

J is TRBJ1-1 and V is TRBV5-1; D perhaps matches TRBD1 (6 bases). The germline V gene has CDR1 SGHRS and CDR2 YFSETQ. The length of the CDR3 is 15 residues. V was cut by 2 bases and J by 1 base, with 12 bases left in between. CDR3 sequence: CASSFSNRANTEAFF. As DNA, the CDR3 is TGCGCCAGCAGCTTTAGTAACAGGGCGAACACTGAAGCTTTCTTT.

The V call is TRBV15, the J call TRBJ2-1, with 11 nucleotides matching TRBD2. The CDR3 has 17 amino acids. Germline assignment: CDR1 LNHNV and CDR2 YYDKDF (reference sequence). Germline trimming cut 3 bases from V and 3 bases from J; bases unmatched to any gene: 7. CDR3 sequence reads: CATSSPGLAGLYNEQFF. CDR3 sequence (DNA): TGTGCCACCAGCAGCCCCGGACTAGCGGGTCTCTACAATGAGCAGTTCTTC.

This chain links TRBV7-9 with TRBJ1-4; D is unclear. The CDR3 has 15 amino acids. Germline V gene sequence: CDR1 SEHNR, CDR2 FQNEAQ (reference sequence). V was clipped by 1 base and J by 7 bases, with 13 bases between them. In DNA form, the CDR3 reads TGTGCCAGCAGCTTAGTGACGGGGTTTCGTGAAAAACTGTTTTTT. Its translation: CASSLVTGFREKLFF.

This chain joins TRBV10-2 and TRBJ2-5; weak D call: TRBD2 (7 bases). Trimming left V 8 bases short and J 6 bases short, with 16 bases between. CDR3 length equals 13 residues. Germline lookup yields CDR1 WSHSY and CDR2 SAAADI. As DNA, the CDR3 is TGCGCCAGCGGCCCGGGGGGCAGTAAGACCCAGTACTTC. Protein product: CASGPGGSKTQYF.

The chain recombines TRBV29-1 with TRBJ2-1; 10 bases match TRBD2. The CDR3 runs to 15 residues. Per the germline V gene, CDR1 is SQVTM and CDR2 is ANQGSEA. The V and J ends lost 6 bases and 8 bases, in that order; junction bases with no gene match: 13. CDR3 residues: CSVRWLAGVTYEQFF. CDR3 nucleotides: TGCAGCGTGCGGTGGCTAGCGGGAGTTACGTATGAGCAGTTCTTC.

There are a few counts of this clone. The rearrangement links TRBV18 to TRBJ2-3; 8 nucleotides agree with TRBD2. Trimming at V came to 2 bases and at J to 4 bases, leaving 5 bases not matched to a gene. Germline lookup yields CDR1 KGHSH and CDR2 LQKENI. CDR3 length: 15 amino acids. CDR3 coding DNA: TGTGCCAGCTCACCATTAGCGGGATATCCAGATACGCAGTATTTT. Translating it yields CASSPLAGYPDTQYF.

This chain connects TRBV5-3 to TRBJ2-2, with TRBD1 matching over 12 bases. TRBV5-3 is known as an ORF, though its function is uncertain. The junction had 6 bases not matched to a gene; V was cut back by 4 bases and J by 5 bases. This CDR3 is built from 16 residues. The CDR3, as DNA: TGTGCCAGAAGCCCCCGGGACAGGGGGCGAACCGGGGAGCTGTTTTTT. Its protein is CARSPRDRGRTGELFF.

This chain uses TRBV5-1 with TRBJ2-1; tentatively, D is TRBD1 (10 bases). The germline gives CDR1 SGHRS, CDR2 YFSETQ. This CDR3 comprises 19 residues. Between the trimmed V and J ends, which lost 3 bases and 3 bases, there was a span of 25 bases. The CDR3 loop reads CASSWPGQGRLADYNEQFF. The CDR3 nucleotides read TGCGCCAGCAGCTGGCCGGGACAGGGGCGACTAGCGGACTACAATGAGCAGTTCTTC.

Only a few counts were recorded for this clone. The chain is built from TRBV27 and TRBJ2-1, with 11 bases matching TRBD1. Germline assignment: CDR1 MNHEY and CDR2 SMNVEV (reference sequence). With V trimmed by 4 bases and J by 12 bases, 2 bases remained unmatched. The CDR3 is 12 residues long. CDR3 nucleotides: TGTGCCAGCAGTTGGACAGGGGGCGGGCAGTTCTTC. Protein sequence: CASSWTGGGQFF.

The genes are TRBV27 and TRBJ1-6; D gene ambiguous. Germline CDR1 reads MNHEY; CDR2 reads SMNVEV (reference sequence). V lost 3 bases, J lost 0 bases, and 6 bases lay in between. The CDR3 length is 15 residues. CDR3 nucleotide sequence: TGTGCCAGCAGTTTGGTTAGCTCCTATAATTCACCCCTCCACTTT. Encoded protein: CASSLVSSYNSPLHF.

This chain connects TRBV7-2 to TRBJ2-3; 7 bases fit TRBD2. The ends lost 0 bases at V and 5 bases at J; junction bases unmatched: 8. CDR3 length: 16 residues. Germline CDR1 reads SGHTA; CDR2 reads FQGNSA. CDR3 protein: CASSLAAGSGGDTQYF. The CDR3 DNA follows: TGTGCCAGCAGCTTAGCGGCAGGGTCGGGGGGAGATACGCAGTATTTT.